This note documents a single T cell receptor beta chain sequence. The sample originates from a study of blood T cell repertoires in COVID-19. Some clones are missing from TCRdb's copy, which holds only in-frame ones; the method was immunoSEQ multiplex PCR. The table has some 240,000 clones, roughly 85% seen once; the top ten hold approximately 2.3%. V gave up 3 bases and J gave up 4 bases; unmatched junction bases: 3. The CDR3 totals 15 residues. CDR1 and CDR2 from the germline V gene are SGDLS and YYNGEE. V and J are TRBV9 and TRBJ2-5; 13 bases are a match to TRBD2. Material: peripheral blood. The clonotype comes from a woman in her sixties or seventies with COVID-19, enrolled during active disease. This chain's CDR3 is CASSALAGGRETQYF. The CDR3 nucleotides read TGTGCCAGCAGCGCACTAGCGGGGGGGCGAGAGACCCAGTACTTC.